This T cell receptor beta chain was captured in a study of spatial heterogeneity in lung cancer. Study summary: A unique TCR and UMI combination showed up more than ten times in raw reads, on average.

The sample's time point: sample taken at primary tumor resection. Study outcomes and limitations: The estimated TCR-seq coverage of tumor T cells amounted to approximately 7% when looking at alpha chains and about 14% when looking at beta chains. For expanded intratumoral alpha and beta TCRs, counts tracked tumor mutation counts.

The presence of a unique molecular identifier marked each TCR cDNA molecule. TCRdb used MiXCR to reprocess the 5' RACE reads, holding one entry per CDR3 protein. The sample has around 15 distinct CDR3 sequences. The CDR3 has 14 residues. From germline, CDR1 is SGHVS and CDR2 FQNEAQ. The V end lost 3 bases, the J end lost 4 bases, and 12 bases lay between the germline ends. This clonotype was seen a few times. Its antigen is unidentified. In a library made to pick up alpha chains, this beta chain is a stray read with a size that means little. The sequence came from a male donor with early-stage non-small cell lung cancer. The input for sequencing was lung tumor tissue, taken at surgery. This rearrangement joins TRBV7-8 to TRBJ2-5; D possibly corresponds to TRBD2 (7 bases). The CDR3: CASSFGGGGETQYF. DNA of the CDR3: TGTGCCAGCAGCTTCGGAGGGGGGGGAGAGACCCAGTACTTC. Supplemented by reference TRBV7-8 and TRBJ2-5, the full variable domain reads GAGVSQSPRYKVAKRGQDVALRCDPISGHVSLFWYQQALGQGPEFLTYFQNEAQLDKSGLPSDRFFAERPEGSVSTLKIQRTQQEDSAVYLCASSFGGGGETQYFGPGTRLLVL.